What follows describes a single T cell receptor (beta chain). The antigen remains unidentified. This CDR3 is 13 amino acids long. V lost 12 bases and J 1 base, leaving 12 bases between the germline ends. Germline lookup yields CDR1 KGHDR and CDR2 SFDVKD. The sample is drawn from a study of Graves' ophthalmopathy and Graves' hyperthyroidism. Findings of the study overall: Sensitivity of over 60% and specificity of approximately 76% were achieved by the model that predicted ophthalmopathy progression.

A volume of 9.5 to 10 ml of fresh peripheral blood supplied the PBMCs. Amplification targeted the TCR beta CDR3 regions, with RNA transcripts as the source material. Scientists carried out first-round RT-PCR using HTBI primers and then a second-round multiplex PCR. TCRdb recomputed calls from the multiplex PCR reads with MiXCR, one row per CDR3 protein. The sample holds around 670,000 distinct CDR3 sequences, about 44% seen once. The chain couples TRBV24-1 to TRBJ1-5, with D perhaps TRBD1 (5 bases). The clonotype originates from an adult man with Graves' ophthalmopathy. The sample was peripheral blood. The CDR3 DNA reads TGTGCCGGTGCGGGGGGAAGCAATCAGCCCCAGCATTTT. Its translation is CAGAGGSNQPQHF.